This note documents a single T cell receptor beta chain sequence. CDR1 and CDR2 (germline): SGHRS, YFSETQ. V lost 1 base to trimming and J lost 0 bases, with 11 bases between them. The CDR3 totals 16 residues. This entry is derived from a study of blood T cells in healthy people across ages. Peripheral blood was drawn, approximately 10 milliliters per donor. For the second PCR, which ran for roughly 6 to 12 cycles, a sample-barcoded 5' primer and a J-beta primer mix were used. TCRdb ran MiXCR on the 5' RACE reads and lists one entry per CDR3 protein. The sample records just over 1 million distinct CDR3 sequences, over 35% being singletons.

The sequence was collected from a woman aged 60-75 years in good health. The chain combines TRBV5-1 with TRBJ2-1, with D possibly matching TRBD2 (6 bases). Sequencing used blood. The CDR3 protein is CASSLLATSSYNEQFF. Here the CDR3 DNA reads TGCGCCAGCAGCTTGCTAGCGACTAGCTCCTACAATGAGCAGTTCTTC.